The rows below give T cell receptor beta chains drawn from one sample of a study of T cells in localized non-small cell lung cancer. The assay was immunoSEQ multiplex PCR, and TCRdb's table has in-frame clones only and misses some. The table has tens of thousands of clones, roughly 94% seen once. The sequenced sample was peripheral blood, obtained before any cancer treatment. Receptor source: a woman between 40 and 69 years old with stage I lung adenocarcinoma. The CDR3 runs from the conserved cysteine through the conserved F or W. D genes are given only for firm matches. Only some rows state a clone size, as once, few, many or a class for expanded clones.

J gene: TRBJ1-5
clone size: -
D gene: -
V gene: TRBV15
CDR3 protein: CATSRAKVGNQPQHF
CDR3 DNA: TGTGCCACCAGCAGAGCCAAAGTAGGGAATCAGCCCCAGCATTTT

J gene: TRBJ1-2
clone size: -
D gene: TRBD1
V gene: TRBV5-5
CDR3 protein: CASSSLRTGLYGYTF
CDR3 DNA: TGTGCCAGCAGCTCTCTCCGGACAGGGCTGTATGGCTACACCTTC

J gene: TRBJ1-1
clone size: -
D gene: -
V gene: TRBV18
CDR3 protein: CASSPPGLSNTEAFF
CDR3 DNA: TGTGCCAGCTCACCTCCGGGACTCTCGAACACTGAAGCTTTCTTT

J gene: TRBJ1-3
clone size: -
D gene: -
V gene: TRBV7-2
CDR3 protein: CASREWGAAGNTIYF
CDR3 DNA: TGTGCCAGCAGGGAATGGGGGGCTGCTGGAAACACCATATATTTT

J gene: TRBJ2-1
clone size: -
D gene: -
V gene: TRBV20-1
CDR3 protein: CSARDRLEQFF
CDR3 DNA: TGCAGTGCTAGAGATAGATTAGAGCAGTTCTTC

J gene: TRBJ1-5
clone size: -
D gene: -
V gene: TRBV7-9
CDR3 protein: CASSSRNQPQHF
CDR3 DNA: TGTGCCAGCAGCTCAAGGAATCAGCCCCAGCATTTT

J gene: TRBJ2-7
clone size: -
D gene: TRBD1
V gene: TRBV6-4
CDR3 protein: CASSPITKGQGNEQYF
CDR3 DNA: TGTGCCAGCAGTCCAATCACTAAGGGACAGGGCAACGAGCAGTACTTC

J gene: TRBJ1-1
clone size: -
D gene: TRBD1
V gene: TRBV11-3
CDR3 protein: CASSSLHRGTEAFF
CDR3 DNA: TGTGCCAGCAGCTCCCTCCACAGGGGGACGGAAGCTTTCTTT

J gene: TRBJ1-3
clone size: -
D gene: -
V gene: TRBV9
CDR3 protein: CASSVLGAISGNTIYF
CDR3 DNA: TGTGCCAGCAGCGTCCTTGGGGCCATCTCTGGAAACACCATATATTTT

J gene: TRBJ2-7
clone size: -
D gene: -
V gene: TRBV27
CDR3 protein: CASSFAATSYEQYF
CDR3 DNA: TGTGCCAGCAGTTTCGCAGCGACCTCCTACGAGCAGTACTTC

J gene: TRBJ1-4
clone size: -
D gene: -
V gene: TRBV12-5
CDR3 protein: CASGTQASNEKLFF
CDR3 DNA: TGTGCTAGTGGCACACAGGCTAGTAATGAAAAACTGTTTTTT

J gene: TRBJ2-1
clone size: -
D gene: -
V gene: TRBV5-1
CDR3 protein: CASSPGTYSYNEQFF
CDR3 DNA: TGCGCCAGCAGCCCAGGGACCTACTCCTACAATGAGCAGTTCTTC

J gene: TRBJ1-4
clone size: -
D gene: TRBD1
V gene: TRBV7-2
CDR3 protein: CASSPRGWDEKLFF
CDR3 DNA: TGTGCCAGCAGCCCCAGGGGGTGGGATGAAAAACTGTTTTTT

J gene: TRBJ2-7
clone size: few
D gene: -
V gene: TRBV27
CDR3 protein: CASSLSRGTVDYEQYF
CDR3 DNA: TGTGCCAGCAGTTTGAGTAGGGGGACTGTCGACTACGAGCAGTACTTC

J gene: TRBJ2-3
clone size: -
D gene: -
V gene: TRBV11-3
CDR3 protein: CASSPTSSTDTQYF
CDR3 DNA: TGTGCCAGCAGCCCCACCTCTAGCACAGATACGCAGTATTTT